The present T cell receptor (beta chain) was sequenced within a study of beta chain features in type 1 diabetes. Study summary: Summed over all samples, the examined sorted cells came to 90 million to 120 million. Findings and caveats of the study: Shortening of TCRB CDR3s, moderate but significant, appeared in all four CD4+ subsets of Type 1 diabetes patients.

The authors reverse transcribed all of the isolated RNA, so sequencing captured expressed TCRB transcripts. Sequenced by immunoSEQ multiplex PCR; TCRdb stores in-frame clones only, minus some. The data hold approximately 130,000 clones, with roughly 17% observed a single time. Germline-derived CDR1 and CDR2 are MGHRA and YSYEKL. The V segment lost 3 bases and the J segment 4 bases; nucleotides outside the gene matches: 7. This CDR3 is built from 15 residues. This clone was seen only a few times. What it binds is unknown. The specimen was central memory CD4+ T cells from blood. The rearrangement uses TRBV4-1 and TRBJ2-3; 7 bases are a match to TRBD2. This clonotype was obtained from a man younger than 30 with type 1 diabetes. DNA for the CDR3: TGCGCCAGCAGCCAGCCGGACGCGGGGGCAGATACGCAGTATTTT. Its protein product is CASSQPDAGADTQYF.